The 2 T cell receptor beta chains reported below all come from one sample, sequenced in a study of blood T cell repertoires in COVID-19. TCRdb's table, derived via immunoSEQ multiplex PCR, lists solely in-frame clones and lacks some. The sample lists some 300,000 clones, 85% to 90% occurring once. The sequenced sample consisted of peripheral blood. Source of these receptors: a woman in her forties with COVID-19, enrolled during active disease.

This clone occurred many times. The gene calls are TRBV19 and TRBJ1-6, with D unresolved. There are 14 residues in the CDR3. V gave up 5 bases and J gave up 8 bases, with 13 bases separating them. Germline CDR1 LNHDA, CDR2 SQIVND (reference sequence). The CDR3 DNA sequence: TGTGCCAGTAGTTCGGAGCGAATGGATTCACCCCTCCACTTT. This translates into CASSSERMDSPLHF.

The chain has TRBV2 and TRBJ1-2, with TRBD1 matching over 8 bases. With 2 bases clipped from V and 7 bases from J, the junction kept 12 bases outside the gene matches. The CDR3 is made up of 16 amino acids. Germline lookup yields CDR1 SNHLY and CDR2 FYNNEI. Here the CDR3 reads CASSELWGGRGPGYTF. DNA for the CDR3: TGTGCCAGCAGTGAACTATGGGGAGGCAGGGGGCCTGGCTACACCTTC.